The 11 T cell receptor beta chains listed next were all sequenced from one sample in a study of blood T cell repertoires in COVID-19. TCRdb's copy holds only in-frame clones and misses some; the assay was immunoSEQ multiplex PCR. Altogether 200,000 to 250,000 clones are present, roughly 85% being singletons, with the ten largest covering approximately 2.3%. Sequenced sample: peripheral blood. The receptors were sampled from a woman between 70 and 85 years old with COVID-19, enrolled during active disease.

This chain connects TRBV6-5 to TRBJ2-7; no clear D gene. Germline V gene data show CDR1 as MNHEY and CDR2 as SVGAGI. The CDR3 spans 16 residues. Trimming removed 0 bases from V and 0 bases from J, with 12 bases in between. The CDR3 loop reads CASSYSLVESSYEQYF. The CDR3 DNA sequence: TGTGCCAGCAGTTACTCCCTGGTCGAGAGCTCCTACGAGCAGTACTTC.

Here the CDR3 DNA reads TGTGCCACCAGCAGAGATCGGAGGGGCAGAAACATTCAGTACTTC. This gives the protein CATSRDRRGRNIQYF. The V call is TRBV15, the J call TRBJ2-4, with D possibly TRBD2 on 6 matching bases. V was cut by 0 bases and J by 6 bases, with 12 bases left in between. Germline lookup yields CDR1 LNHNV and CDR2 YYDKDF (reference sequence). The CDR3 has 15 residues.

This rearrangement joins TRBV6-2 or TRBV6-3 to TRBJ1-2; 10 nucleotides match TRBD1. The V gene's germline CDR1 is MNHEY and CDR2 SVGEGT. V was pared by 2 bases and J by 8 bases, with 5 bases of the junction left unmatched. The CDR3 consists of 14 residues. Written as DNA, the CDR3 is TGTGCCAGCAGTTACGGGACAGGGGTTTCGGGCTACACCTTC. Translation: CASSYGTGVSGYTF.

This sequence joins TRBV6-5 and TRBJ2-6; D might be TRBD1 (6 bases). Germline values: CDR1 MNHEY, CDR2 SVGAGI. Deletions cut 1 base from V and 4 bases from J, with 8 bases between. This CDR3 has 15 residues. CDR3 sequence: CASSYWGQGANVLTF. The CDR3 DNA reads TGTGCCAGCAGTTACTGGGGGCAGGGGGCCAACGTCCTGACTTTC.

The chain links TRBV10-3 to TRBJ1-2, with 7 bases lining up with TRBD1. Trimming took 2 bases from V and 4 from J; bases not matched to a gene: 7. Germline V CDR1 and CDR2: ENHRY, SYGVKD. CDR3 length: 15 residues. CDR3 in amino acids: CAISERDRTPYGYTF. DNA of the CDR3: TGTGCCATCAGTGAGAGGGACAGAACCCCCTATGGCTACACCTTC.

This clone showed up just once. The chain has TRBV5-1 and TRBJ2-6, with D tentatively TRBD2 (5 bases). CDR1 SGHRS and CDR2 YFSETQ come from the germline V gene. The CDR3 loop spans 15 amino acids. The V end lost 4 bases, the J end lost 2 bases, and 10 bases lay between the germline ends. The CDR3 protein is CASSVTGTGANVLTF. CDR3 sequence (DNA): TGCGCCAGCAGCGTAACCGGGACTGGGGCCAACGTCCTGACTTTC.

The chain has TRBV6-2 or TRBV6-3 and TRBJ2-1; TRBD2 might be the D (5 bases). The CDR3 runs to 13 residues. Germline values: CDR1 MNHEY, CDR2 SVGEGT. V was shortened by 6 bases and J by 6 bases, with 12 bases between the two germline ends. The CDR3: CASSNGMSNEQFF. The DNA of the CDR3 is TGTGCCAGCAGCAACGGGATGTCCAATGAGCAGTTCTTC.

As regards this clone: Additional DNA sequences in this sample encode the identical CDR3. CDR3 region: CASSPGTAGNTIYF. CDR3 bases: TGTGCCAGTAGTCCCGGGACAGCCGGAAACACCATATATTTT. This chain links TRBV19 with TRBJ1-3; TRBD1 agrees at 7 bases. V lost 5 bases, J lost 4 bases, and 5 bases stayed unmatched. Germline CDR1 LNHDA, CDR2 SQIVND (reference sequence). This CDR3 has 14 amino acids. The entire variable domain, with the rest obtained from reference TRBV19 and TRBJ1-3, is as follows: DGGITQSPKYLFRKEGQNVTLSCEQNLNHDAMYWYRQDPGQGLRLIYYSQIVNDFQKGDIAEGYSVSREKKESFPLTVTSAQKNPTAFYLCASSPGTAGNTIYFGEGSWLTVV.

A word on this clone: The junction shows a germline mismatch at one end, possibly a read error. This sequence joins TRBV7-7 and TRBJ2-5; 10 bases match TRBD2. This CDR3 comprises 13 residues. The germline CDR1 and CDR2 sequences are SSHAT and FNYEAQ (reference sequence). The CDR3 loop is CASSGTSVETQYF. The DNA for the CDR3 is TGTGCTAGCAGCGGGACTAGCGTAGAGACCCAGTACTTC.

The chain joins TRBV11-2 to TRBJ2-1; D gene unclear. Germline V gives CDR1 SGHAT, CDR2 FQNNGV. Trimming removed 1 base from V and 7 bases from J, with 23 bases in between. The CDR3 runs to 18 residues. CDR3 sequence (DNA): TGTGCCAGCAGCTTAGTTTATACGATGGCGGATTCTTTAAATGAGCAGTTCTTC. Translation: CASSLVYTMADSLNEQFF.

This clone was recorded a few times. The chain uses TRBV3-1 (or the pseudogene TRBV3-2) and TRBJ1-1, with no clear D. The length of the CDR3 is 12 residues. Germline CDR1 LGHDT, CDR2 YNNKEL (reference sequence). Deletions cut 0 bases from V and 8 bases from J, with 7 bases between. CDR3 in DNA: TGTGCCAGCAGCCAAGAATTCAGGGAAGCTTTCTTT. Protein sequence: CASSQEFREAFF.